The 15 T cell receptor beta chains given below trace back to one sample, sequenced in a study of shared clonotypes between healthy human individuals. The assay was immunoSEQ multiplex PCR, and TCRdb's table has in-frame clones only and misses some. This table has over 1.4 million clones, 96% appearing once. The sequenced sample consisted of naive CD4+ T cells sorted from blood. The subset is: CD45RA+ positively selected. All receptors derive from a young man in good health.

This clone was detected once. This chain links TRBV7-2 with TRBJ2-7; the D is unclear. CDR3 length equals 14 residues. The germline V gene encodes CDR1 SGHTA and CDR2 FQGNSA. Trimming left V 5 bases short and J 5 bases short, with 16 bases between. The CDR3 sequence is CASSHPGGFDEQYF. CDR3 sequence (DNA): TGTGCCAGCAGCCACCCCGGTGGGTTCGACGAGCAGTACTTC. The variable domain in full, completed from reference TRBV7-2 and TRBJ2-7, reads GAGVSQSPSNKVTEKGKDVELRCDPISGHTALYWYRQSLGQGLEFLIYFQGNSAPDKSGLPSDRFSAERTGGSVSTLTIQRTQQEDSAVYLCASSHPGGFDEQYFGPGTRLTVT.

As regards this clone: The same CDR3 arises from other DNA sequences in this sample as well. The chain has TRBV2 and TRBJ2-5, with D hard to call. Germline V gene data show CDR1 as SNHLY and CDR2 as FYNNEI. The V end was cut by 4 bases, the J end by 5 bases, with 5 bases between. This CDR3 contains 11 residues. The CDR3 DNA is TGTGCCAGCAGTGTAGAGGAGACCCAGTACTTC. It encodes CASSVEETQYF.

The chain uses TRBV5-5 and TRBJ2-5; D call uncertain. CDR1 SGHKS and CDR2 YYEKEE come from the germline V gene (reference sequence). The length of the CDR3 is 14 residues. The V and J ends lost 1 base and 0 bases respectively, with 7 bases between them. CDR3 nucleotide sequence: TGTGCCAGCAGCTTGATGGGGAACCAAGAGACCCAGTACTTC. It encodes CASSLMGNQETQYF.

The V gene is TRBV28, the J gene TRBJ2-1, with 7 bases that match TRBD2. This CDR3 has 15 amino acids. CDR1 and CDR2 from the germline V gene are MDHEN and SYDVKM. Trimming at V came to 5 bases and at J to 7 bases, leaving 11 bases not matched to a gene. CDR3 loop: CASSRLGAGENEQFF. The CDR3 DNA sequence: TGTGCCAGCAGTCGACTTGGTGCGGGGGAGAATGAGCAGTTCTTC.

V gene TRBV5-4 combines with J gene TRBJ2-5; D uncertain. With 2 bases removed from V and 2 bases from J, the gap between germline ends came to 13 bases. The CDR3 is 15 residues long. Per germline, CDR1 SGHNT and CDR2 YYREEE (reference sequence). The CDR3, as DNA: TGTGCCAGCAGCTTCGGAACGGCCCTACAAGAGACCCAGTACTTC. Translation: CASSFGTALQETQYF.

This clone was detected once. This sample includes further DNA sequences coding for the same CDR3. The chain links TRBV29-1 to TRBJ2-6; D unresolved. Germline V gene lookup returns CDR1 SQVTM and CDR2 ANQGSEA. The CDR3 has 13 amino acids. V was pared by 4 bases and J by 0 bases, with 4 bases between. CDR3 amino acids: CSVAGSGANVLTF. For the CDR3, the DNA is TGCAGCGTTGCTGGCTCTGGGGCCAACGTCCTGACTTTC.

The J gene is TRBJ1-5, the V gene TRBV6-1, with no clear D. V dropped 1 base and J dropped 5 bases, with 6 bases sitting between them. The V gene's germline CDR1 is MNHNS and CDR2 SASEGT. CDR3 size: 13 residues. CDR3 nucleotide sequence: TGTGCCAGCAGTGAAGAGGCGGATCAGCCCCAGCATTTT. It codes for CASSEEADQPQHF.

The V and J genes are TRBV5-6 and TRBJ1-3, with TRBD1 identical over 7 bases. V shed 2 bases, J shed 4 bases, and the junction held 3 bases outside the gene matches. Germline V gene sequence: CDR1 SGHDT, CDR2 YYEEEE. This CDR3 has 14 residues. The CDR3 region has the DNA TGTGCCAGCAGCTTTACAGGGGTAGGAAACACCATATATTTT. This sequence encodes CASSFTGVGNTIYF.

This clone was detected only once. The chain uses TRBV20-1 and TRBJ2-5; D remains unclear. Germline values: CDR1 DFQATT, CDR2 SNEGSKA (reference sequence). V lost 5 bases and J 7 bases, leaving 11 bases between the germline ends. This CDR3 region has 11 residues. This CDR3 is CSAGPPSTQYF. CDR3 nucleotide sequence: TGCAGTGCTGGCCCTCCATCGACCCAGTACTTC.

V and J are TRBV2 and TRBJ1-5; 10 bases match TRBD1. CDR3 length: 11 residues. V was clipped by 8 bases and J by 11 bases; unmatched bases: 3. CDR1 SNHLY and CDR2 FYNNEI come from the germline V gene. CDR3 protein: CASGQGVAQHF. CDR3 in DNA: TGTGCCAGCGGACAGGGGGTAGCCCAGCATTTT. Full variable domain (remainder filled in from reference TRBV2 and TRBJ1-5): EPEVTQTPSHQVTQMGQEVILRCVPISNHLYFYWYRQILGQKVEFLVSFYNNEISEKSEIFDDQFSVERPDGSNFTLKIRSTKLEDSAMYFCASGQGVAQHFGDGTRLSIL.

The V and J genes are TRBV10-1 and TRBJ2-7; unclear D gene. This CDR3 spans 14 amino acids. Germline V gene data show CDR1 as WNHNN and CDR2 as SYGVQD (reference sequence). Trimming removed 0 bases from V and 3 bases from J, with 9 bases in between. In DNA form, the CDR3 reads TGCGCCAGCAGTGAGTCAGTCGCCGTCTACGAGCAGTACTTC. Residues: CASSESVAVYEQYF.

The chain joins TRBV5-4 to TRBJ1-5; 8 positions match TRBD1. Germline V CDR1 and CDR2: SGHNT, YYREEE (reference sequence). The CDR3 length is 13 residues. The trim removed 3 bases at V and 7 bases at J, leaving 3 bases unmatched. The CDR3 reads CASSSDRGQPQHF. In DNA, the CDR3 is TGTGCCAGCAGCTCCGACAGGGGCCAGCCCCAGCATTTT.

This clone appeared once. The chain recombines TRBV7-8 with TRBJ2-7, with 9 bases matching TRBD1. Trimming cost V 5 bases and J 1 base; bases outside gene matches: 9. Germline V gene sequence: CDR1 SGHVS, CDR2 FQNEAQ. There are 16 residues in the CDR3. DNA for the CDR3: TGTGCCAGCAGCCTAACACAGGGGGCTCAGTCCTACGAGCAGTACTTC. This gives the protein CASSLTQGAQSYEQYF.

This clone has just one count. The chain is built from TRBV7-2 and TRBJ1-4, with 9 nucleotides matching TRBD1. The CDR3 covers 15 residues. V lost 5 bases and J lost 8; bases outside the gene matches: 9. CDR1 is SGHTA and CDR2 is FQGNSA in the germline V gene. The CDR3: CASSQGTGRGEKLFF. CDR3 bases: TGTGCCAGCAGCCAAGGGACAGGGAGGGGGGAAAAACTGTTTTTT.

V usage is TRBV7-9 and J usage is TRBJ2-1, with 9 positions matching TRBD1. There are 13 residues in the CDR3. V lost 1 base, J lost 15 bases, and 7 bases stayed unmatched. Germline assignment: CDR1 SEHNR and CDR2 FQNEAQ (reference sequence). This CDR3 is CASSLGDRDSGFF. The DNA of the CDR3 is TGTGCCAGCAGCTTAGGGGACAGGGACTCCGGGTTCTTC.